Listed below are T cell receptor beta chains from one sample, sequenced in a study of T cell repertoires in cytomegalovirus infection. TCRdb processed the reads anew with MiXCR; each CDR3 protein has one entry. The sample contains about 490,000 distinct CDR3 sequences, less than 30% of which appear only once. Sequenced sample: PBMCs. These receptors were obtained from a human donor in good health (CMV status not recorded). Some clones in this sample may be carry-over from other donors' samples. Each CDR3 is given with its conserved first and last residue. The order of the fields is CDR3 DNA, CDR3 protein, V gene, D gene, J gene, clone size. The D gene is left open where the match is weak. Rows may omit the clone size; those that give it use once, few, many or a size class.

TGCGCCAGCAGCCAAGAACCTAGCGGGAGTGGCTTGGGGGAGCAGTTCTTC CASSQEPSGSGLGEQFF TRBV4-1 TRBD2 TRBJ2-1 few
TGTGCCACCAGCACTAGACAGACCGGCTATGGCTACACCTTC CATSTRQTGYGYTF TRBV15 NA TRBJ1-2 few
TGTGCCAGCAGCTTAGCGGCTAGCGCTCACAATGAGCAGTTCTTC CASSLAASAHNEQFF TRBV7-2 NA TRBJ2-1 NA
TGTGCCAGCAGCTACAGGGTCTGGACTGAAGCTTTCTTT CASSYRVWTEAFF TRBV6-2/TRBV6-3 NA TRBJ1-1 NA
TGTGCCAGCAGGCCCCCGGGACTAGCGGGAGAAGAGCAGTTCTTC CASRPPGLAGEEQFF TRBV12-3/TRBV12-4 TRBD2 TRBJ2-1 few
TGTGCCAGCAGCCCCGGGCTAGCGGGAGAATACAATGAGCAGTTCTTC CASSPGLAGEYNEQFF TRBV7-9 TRBD2 TRBJ2-1 NA
TGTGCCAGCAGCTTAGGGTCTGGGTTAGTGGAGACCCAGTACTTC CASSLGSGLVETQYF TRBV7-2 NA TRBJ2-5 many
TGTGCCAGCAGCGGACAGACTAGCGGGAGGTGGACAGATACGCAGTATTTT CASSGQTSGRWTDTQYF TRBV7-6 TRBD2 TRBJ2-3 many
TGCAGTGCTAGAGAGTGGGATGAGCAGTTCTTC CSAREWDEQFF TRBV20-1 NA TRBJ2-1 NA
TGCGCCAGCAGCTCCAAAAGCGGGAGGGCCAGGGAGACCCAGTACTTC CASSSKSGRARETQYF TRBV5-1 TRBD2 TRBJ2-5 once
TGTGCCAGCGTTCACCAACAAAGTTACACTGAAGCTTTCTTT CASVHQQSYTEAFF TRBV27 NA TRBJ1-1 NA
TGTGCCAGCACAAAACAGGGGGCGGGATATGGCTACACCTTC CASTKQGAGYGYTF TRBV28 TRBD1 TRBJ1-2 few
TGTGCCAGCACAAAAGGGCTAGCGGGAGGACATGAGCAGTTCTTC CASTKGLAGGHEQFF TRBV6-5 TRBD2 TRBJ2-1 few
TGTGCCATCAGTGAATGGACAGGGCGGTTAGAGCCCCAGCATTTT CAISEWTGRLEPQHF TRBV10-3 TRBD1 TRBJ1-5 NA
TGTGCCAGCTCACCACTCGGGCAGATCTACGAGCAGTACTTC CASSPLGQIYEQYF TRBV18 NA TRBJ2-7 NA
TGTGCCAGCAGCTTACCTCAGGGGTGGACTGAAGCTTTCTTT CASSLPQGWTEAFF TRBV7-9 NA TRBJ1-1 many
TGTGCCAGCAGGACAGTTTTGCGGGCCAACGTCCTGACTTTC CASRTVLRANVLTF TRBV12-3/TRBV12-4 NA TRBJ2-6 NA
TGTGCCAGCAGTAGGGACAGGGGACGAATAGAAGCTAACTATGGCTACACCTTC CASSRDRGRIEANYGYTF TRBV2 TRBD1 TRBJ1-2 NA
TGTGCCAGCAGCTTAGGAACGAATGGGGGTCAGCCCCAGCATTTT CASSLGTNGGQPQHF TRBV7-8 NA TRBJ1-5 NA
TGTGCCAGCAGCTTAACGAGAACTAACTATGGCTACACCTTC CASSLTRTNYGYTF TRBV7-2 NA TRBJ1-2 many
TGTGCCAGCAGCTTAAGCTGGACAGGGAGGGGGAACACTGAAGCTTTCTTT CASSLSWTGRGNTEAFF TRBV7-8 TRBD1 TRBJ1-1 few
TGTGCCAGCAGTGCGACATGGGGCCTTGAGCAGTTCTTC CASSATWGLEQFF TRBV6-1 NA TRBJ2-1 many
TGTGCCAGCAGCCCCTCGACGGGGGGTAGTGGGTACAATGAGCAGTTCTTC CASSPSTGGSGYNEQFF TRBV7-3 TRBD2 TRBJ2-1 few